The rows below give T cell receptor beta chains drawn from one sample of a study of CD8+CD57+ T cells in acquired aplastic anemia. Via MiXCR, TCRdb re-called the reads, giving one row per CDR3 protein. This sample yields some 160,000 distinct CDR3 sequences, of which more than 45% are seen a single time; roughly 2.9% belongs to the top ten. Source material: sorted CD4+, CD8+, or CD8+CD57+ T cells (not recorded which) from PBMCs. The receptors come from a human donor with aplastic anemia. Both conserved end residues are trimmed from each CDR3.

CDR3aa: ANSPQGVSNQPQH
len: 13
v_gene: TRBV7-2
j_gene: TRBJ1-5

CDR3aa: AISERGGAGTDTQY
len: 14
v_gene: TRBV10-3
j_gene: TRBJ2-3

CDR3aa: ATSLDSTNYGYT
len: 12
v_gene: TRBV15
j_gene: TRBJ1-2

CDR3aa: ASSLGNEKLF
len: 10
v_gene: TRBV7-9
j_gene: TRBJ1-4

CDR3aa: SVKSGTGGDYGYT
len: 13
v_gene: TRBV29-1
j_gene: TRBJ1-2

CDR3aa: SARAGTGYQPQH
len: 12
v_gene: TRBV20-1
j_gene: TRBJ1-5

CDR3aa: ATSDLGSGQPQH
len: 12
v_gene: TRBV24-1
j_gene: TRBJ1-5

CDR3aa: ASRRTENGYT
len: 10
v_gene: TRBV7-2
j_gene: TRBJ1-2

CDR3aa: ATSDPGQAGYT
len: 11
v_gene: TRBV24-1
j_gene: TRBJ1-2

CDR3aa: ASSEGNTIY
len: 9
v_gene: TRBV2
j_gene: TRBJ1-3

CDR3aa: ASSEEGTGGGYT
len: 12
v_gene: TRBV2
j_gene: TRBJ1-2

CDR3aa: ASSVTRETQY
len: 10
v_gene: TRBV2
j_gene: TRBJ2-5

CDR3aa: ASSGTASSYEQY
len: 12
v_gene: TRBV19
j_gene: TRBJ2-7

CDR3aa: SAPGLPRGTDTQY
len: 13
v_gene: TRBV20-1
j_gene: TRBJ2-3

CDR3aa: ASSPLDTDTQY
len: 11
v_gene: TRBV7-2
j_gene: TRBJ2-3

CDR3aa: ASSEGGGRGGTQY
len: 13
v_gene: TRBV6-1
j_gene: TRBJ2-3

CDR3aa: ASSRTGRGTQY
len: 11
v_gene: TRBV12-3/TRBV12-4
j_gene: TRBJ2-5

CDR3aa: ASSPDGGRSQPQH
len: 13
v_gene: TRBV5-1
j_gene: TRBJ1-5

CDR3aa: ASSPNLGGNTDTQY
len: 14
v_gene: TRBV5-1
j_gene: TRBJ2-3

CDR3aa: ASSYTRRGEAF
len: 11
v_gene: TRBV6-6
j_gene: TRBJ1-1

CDR3aa: ASSQVAGGGYEQY
len: 13
v_gene: TRBV4-2
j_gene: TRBJ2-7

CDR3aa: SATDRVGFNQPQH
len: 13
v_gene: TRBV20-1
j_gene: TRBJ1-5

CDR3aa: ASSDHRPEEQF
len: 11
v_gene: TRBV6-4
j_gene: TRBJ2-1

CDR3aa: ACSDRGNTGELF
len: 12
v_gene: TRBV4-1
j_gene: TRBJ2-2

CDR3aa: ASTDPGQPQH
len: 10
v_gene: TRBV6-2/TRBV6-3
j_gene: TRBJ1-5

CDR3aa: ATTQGGNTEAF
len: 11
v_gene: TRBV25-1
j_gene: TRBJ1-1

CDR3aa: ASSSGERRETQY
len: 12
v_gene: TRBV9
j_gene: TRBJ2-5

CDR3aa: SATINADTQY
len: 10
v_gene: TRBV29-1
j_gene: TRBJ2-3

CDR3aa: SARDRTGGWNEQF
len: 13
v_gene: TRBV20-1
j_gene: .

CDR3aa: SASMDTTYEQY
len: 11
v_gene: TRBV20-1
j_gene: TRBJ2-7

CDR3aa: ATSSRTGVNNEQF
len: 13
v_gene: TRBV15
j_gene: TRBJ2-1

CDR3aa: ASSDRFIGYGYT
len: 12
v_gene: TRBV25-1
j_gene: TRBJ1-2

CDR3aa: ASSLAVGRGVGQETQY
len: 16
v_gene: TRBV7-6
j_gene: TRBJ2-5

CDR3aa: ASSPPGEYQETQY
len: 13
v_gene: TRBV27
j_gene: TRBJ2-5

CDR3aa: ASILDRGGTEAF
len: 12
v_gene: TRBV2
j_gene: TRBJ1-1

CDR3aa: ASSVLAGGTDTQY
len: 13
v_gene: TRBV2
j_gene: TRBJ2-3

CDR3aa: AGSSSMNTEAF
len: 11
v_gene: TRBV6-5
j_gene: TRBJ1-1

CDR3aa: ASSQDRGLHQPQH
len: 13
v_gene: TRBV11-3
j_gene: TRBJ1-5

CDR3aa: ASSYSGGVTYNEQF
len: 14
v_gene: TRBV6-2/TRBV6-3
j_gene: TRBJ2-1

CDR3aa: ASRPAAGAPQQF
len: 12
v_gene: TRBV11-3
j_gene: TRBJ2-1

CDR3aa: ASILAGGTDTQY
len: 12
v_gene: TRBV2
j_gene: TRBJ2-3

CDR3aa: ASNLSPIVWRGNTEAF
len: 16
v_gene: TRBV5-4
j_gene: TRBJ1-1

CDR3aa: ASSGARTGGPNTGELF
len: 16
v_gene: TRBV10-2
j_gene: TRBJ2-2

CDR3aa: ASSPWKLEANVLT
len: 13
v_gene: TRBV18
j_gene: TRBJ2-6

CDR3aa: ATFEGGTDTQY
len: 11
v_gene: TRBV15
j_gene: TRBJ2-3

CDR3aa: ASSASPLH
len: 8
v_gene: TRBV5-8
j_gene: TRBJ1-6

CDR3aa: ASSVYPQGGEQY
len: 12
v_gene: TRBV2
j_gene: TRBJ2-7

CDR3aa: ATSDTGNTEAF
len: 11
v_gene: TRBV24-1
j_gene: TRBJ1-1

CDR3aa: ASSETGVSPLH
len: 11
v_gene: TRBV19
j_gene: TRBJ1-6

CDR3aa: ASSPPGGGTDTQY
len: 13
v_gene: TRBV4-2
j_gene: TRBJ2-3

CDR3aa: ASSIGGRGNQPQH
len: 13
v_gene: TRBV19
j_gene: TRBJ1-5

CDR3aa: AIGTSGRAGTDTQY
len: 14
v_gene: TRBV10-3
j_gene: TRBJ2-3

CDR3aa: ASSLDPGNTEAF
len: 12
v_gene: TRBV5-1
j_gene: TRBJ1-1